Below are 4 T cell receptor beta chains sequenced from a single sample in a study of technical replicates of blood from a handful of donors. Data came from immunoSEQ multiplex PCR; TCRdb stores just in-frame clones and leaves some out. The profile shows 60,000 to 95,000 clones, roughly nine tenths of them singletons. What was sequenced was T cells isolated from PBMCs. All receptors come from a human donor in good health. Some clones in this sample may be carry-over from other donors' samples.

The chain carries TRBV6-6 and TRBJ2-3; possible D gene TRBD2, 7 bases. Germline V gene data show CDR1 as MNHNY and CDR2 as SVGAGI (reference sequence). Trimming cost V 7 bases and J 2 bases, with 13 bases left between them. The CDR3 runs to 14 residues. CDR3 protein: CASNIGGHTDTQYF. The CDR3 nucleotides read TGTGCCAGCAATATCGGGGGGCACACAGATACGCAGTATTTT.

The rearrangement uses TRBV11-3 and TRBJ2-1; 7 nucleotides match TRBD1. The junction had 12 bases not matched to a gene; V was cut back by 5 bases and J by 5 bases. Germline values: CDR1 SGHNT, CDR2 YENEEA. The CDR3 spans 16 residues. CDR3 amino acids: CASSPRVETGNNEQFF. CDR3 DNA sequence: TGTGCCAGCAGCCCGCGCGTTGAGACAGGGAACAATGAGCAGTTCTTC.

The chain combines TRBV19 with TRBJ2-7; tentative D call: TRBD1 (6 bases). Germline values: CDR1 LNHDA, CDR2 SQIVND (reference sequence). V dropped 4 bases and J dropped 4 bases, with 14 bases sitting between them. The CDR3 sequence is 14 residues long. CDR3 coding DNA: TGTGCCAGTAGTACCTCGACAGGTTCTTACGAGCAGTACTTC. Its protein product is CASSTSTGSYEQYF.

The J gene is TRBJ2-1, the V gene TRBV29-1; 7 bases align to TRBD2. Losses at the gene ends were 7 bases for V and 0 bases for J; bases not matched to a gene: 3. Germline CDR1 reads SQVTM; CDR2 reads ANQGSEA. The CDR3 consists of 13 residues. The CDR3 loop is CSGRGSSYNEQFF. In DNA, the CDR3 is TGCAGCGGGCGGGGGAGCTCCTACAATGAGCAGTTCTTC.